This TCR beta chain was captured in a study of OX40 agonist ivuxolimab in advanced cancers. Whole-study context: Dose-escalation patients had hepatocellular carcinoma, melanoma, renal cell or head and neck cancer. Eligibility rules accepted prior anti-PD-1, anti-PD-L1 or anti-CTLA-4 therapy, and 35% to 40% had some. Notes on the study in general: Also showing low normalized T-cell clonal expansion were some of the nonresponders.

Produced via immunoSEQ multiplex PCR; TCRdb's table is partial and in-frame only. The data show around 63,000 clones, roughly 87% seen once. Germline loops: CDR1 SGDLS, CDR2 YYNGEE. The CDR3 runs to 15 residues. Trimming left V 1 base short and J 2 bases short, with 11 bases between. This clone was counted a single time. What it binds is unknown. The chain combines TRBV9 with TRBJ2-3; D is undetermined. The receptor was derived from an adult with an advanced solid tumor such as melanoma, head and neck, liver or kidney cancer. The sequencing here drew on CD4+ or CD8+ T cells sorted from blood, taken in a trial of the OX40 agonist ivuxolimab. The CDR3 is CASSVSAYHTDTQYF. The CDR3 DNA sequence: TGTGCCAGCAGCGTATCGGCTTACCACACAGATACGCAGTATTTT.